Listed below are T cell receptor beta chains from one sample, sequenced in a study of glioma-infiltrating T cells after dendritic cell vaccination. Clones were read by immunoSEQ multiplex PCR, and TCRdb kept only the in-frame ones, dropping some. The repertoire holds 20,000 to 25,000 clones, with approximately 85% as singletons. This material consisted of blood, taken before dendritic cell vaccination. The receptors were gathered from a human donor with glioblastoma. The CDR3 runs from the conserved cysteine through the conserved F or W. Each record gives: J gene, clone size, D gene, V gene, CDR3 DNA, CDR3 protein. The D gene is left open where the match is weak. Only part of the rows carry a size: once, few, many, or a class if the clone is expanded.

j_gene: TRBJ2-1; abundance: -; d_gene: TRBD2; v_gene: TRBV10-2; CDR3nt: TGCGCCAGCCAAGACCTGACTAGCGGAGCCAATGAGCAGTTCTTC; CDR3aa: CASQDLTSGANEQFF
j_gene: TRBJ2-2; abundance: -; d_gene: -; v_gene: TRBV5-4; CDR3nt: TGTGCCAGCAGCGCGGAGGGGGCGGCCGGGAAGCTGTTTTTT; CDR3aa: CASSAEGAAGKLFF
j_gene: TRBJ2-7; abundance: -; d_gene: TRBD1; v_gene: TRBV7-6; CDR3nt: TGTGCCAGCAGCGGTATAGGACAGGGCGAGGAGCAGTACTTC; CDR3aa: CASSGIGQGEEQYF
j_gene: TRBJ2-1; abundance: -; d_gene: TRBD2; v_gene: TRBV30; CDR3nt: TGTGCCTGGAGTACCCTAGCGGGGCATAATGAGCAGTTCTTC; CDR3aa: CAWSTLAGHNEQFF
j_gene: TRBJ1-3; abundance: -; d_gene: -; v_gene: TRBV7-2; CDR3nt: TGTGCCAGTTCCATTGGGCAGGCGGGAAACACCATATATTTT; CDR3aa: CASSIGQAGNTIYF
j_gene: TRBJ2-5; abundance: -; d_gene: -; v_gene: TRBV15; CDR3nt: TGTGCCACCAGCAGGACAGTATGGACGGCTGTGGAGACCCAGTACTTC; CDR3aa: CATSRTVWTAVETQYF
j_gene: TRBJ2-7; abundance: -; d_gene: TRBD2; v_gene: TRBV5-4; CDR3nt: TGTGCCAGCAGCGCAACTAGCGGTTCCTACGAGCAGTACTTC; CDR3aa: CASSATSGSYEQYF
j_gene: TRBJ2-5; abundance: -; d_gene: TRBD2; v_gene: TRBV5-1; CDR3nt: TGCGCCAGCAGCCAAGCCCAGCGGGGGATTCAAGAGACCCAGTACTTC; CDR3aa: CASSQAQRGIQETQYF
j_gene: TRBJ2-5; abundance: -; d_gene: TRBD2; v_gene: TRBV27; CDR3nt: TGTGCCAGCAGTCCCGGGGGGTGGGAGACCCAGTACTTC; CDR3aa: CASSPGGWETQYF
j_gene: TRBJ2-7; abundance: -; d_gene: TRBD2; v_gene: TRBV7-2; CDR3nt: TGTGCCAGCAGATGGCTAGCGGGATCTACCCACGAGCAGTACTTC; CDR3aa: CASRWLAGSTHEQYF
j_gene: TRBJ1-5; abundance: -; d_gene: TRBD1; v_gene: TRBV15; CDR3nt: TGTGCCACCAGCAGAGAGGGCAGGGGGATTCAGCCCCAGCATTTT; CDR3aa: CATSREGRGIQPQHF
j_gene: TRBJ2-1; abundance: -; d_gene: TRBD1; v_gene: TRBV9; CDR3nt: TGTGCCAGCAACCGGGACAGGGCGGACAATGAGCAGTTCTTC; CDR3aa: CASNRDRADNEQFF
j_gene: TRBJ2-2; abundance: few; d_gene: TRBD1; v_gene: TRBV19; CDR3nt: TGTGCCAGTAGGCGGGACAGGGGGCGGACCGGGGAGCTGTTTTTT; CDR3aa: CASRRDRGRTGELFF
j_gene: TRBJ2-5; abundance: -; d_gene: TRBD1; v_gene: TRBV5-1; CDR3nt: TGCGCCAGCAGCCAAGGACAGGGTAGGATTCAAGAGACCCAGTACTTC; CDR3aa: CASSQGQGRIQETQYF
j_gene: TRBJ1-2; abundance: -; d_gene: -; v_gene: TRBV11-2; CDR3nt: TGTGCCAGCAGCCCATTCCCGGGGAACTATGGCTACACCTTC; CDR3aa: CASSPFPGNYGYTF
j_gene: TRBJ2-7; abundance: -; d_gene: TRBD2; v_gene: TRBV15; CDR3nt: TGTGCCACCAGCACCCTCGGCGGGGGACTAGCGGCCTACGAGCAGTACTTC; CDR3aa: CATSTLGGGLAAYEQYF
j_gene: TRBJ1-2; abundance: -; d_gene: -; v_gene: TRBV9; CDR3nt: TGTGCCAGCAGGGGAGAGGAGGGCTATGGCTACACCTTC; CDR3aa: CASRGEEGYGYTF
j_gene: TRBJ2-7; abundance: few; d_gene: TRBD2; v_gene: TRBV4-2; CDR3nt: TGTGCCAGCAGCTTGATGGTGACTAGCGTGTACGAGCAGTACTTC; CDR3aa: CASSLMVTSVYEQYF
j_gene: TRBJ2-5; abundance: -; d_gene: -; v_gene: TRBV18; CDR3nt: TGTGCCAGCTCATCGACGGAGGAGACCCAGTACTTC; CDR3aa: CASSSTEETQYF
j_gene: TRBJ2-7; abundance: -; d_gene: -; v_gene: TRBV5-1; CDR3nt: TGCGCCAGCAGCTTCAGAGAGGTAGGCGAGCAGTACTTC; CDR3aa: CASSFREVGEQYF
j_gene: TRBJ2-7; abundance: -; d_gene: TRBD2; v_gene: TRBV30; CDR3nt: TGTGCCTGGAGCCTTAGCGGGGGCTACGAGCAGTACTTC; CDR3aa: CAWSLSGGYEQYF
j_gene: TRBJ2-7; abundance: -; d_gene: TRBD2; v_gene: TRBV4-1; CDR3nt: TGCGCCAGCAGCCAAGGTGCGGGAGGGACCTACGAGCAGTACTTC; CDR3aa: CASSQGAGGTYEQYF
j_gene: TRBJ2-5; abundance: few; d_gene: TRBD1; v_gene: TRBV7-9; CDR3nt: TGTGCCAGCAGCTTAAGCCGGGACAGACATCAAGAGACCCAGTACTTC; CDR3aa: CASSLSRDRHQETQYF
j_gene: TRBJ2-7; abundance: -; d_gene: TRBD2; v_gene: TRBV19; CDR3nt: TGTGCCAGTTCCTCCGAAGGGGCTAGCGGGAGTCTCGACGAGCAGTACTTC; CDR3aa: CASSSEGASGSLDEQYF
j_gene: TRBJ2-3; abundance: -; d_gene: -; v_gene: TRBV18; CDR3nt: TGTGCCAGCTCACCAAGGACAGACACAGATACGCAGTATTTT; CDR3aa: CASSPRTDTDTQYF
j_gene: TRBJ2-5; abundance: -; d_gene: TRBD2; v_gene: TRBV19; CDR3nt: TGTGCCAGTAGTCCAGGACGACTAGCCGAGGAGACCCAGTACTTC; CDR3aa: CASSPGRLAEETQYF
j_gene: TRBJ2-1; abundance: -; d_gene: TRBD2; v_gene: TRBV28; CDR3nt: TGTGCCAGCAGTTCCCCCTTCCTTTCGGGACTAGCGACCTACAATGAGCAGTTCTTC; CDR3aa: CASSSPFLSGLATYNEQFF